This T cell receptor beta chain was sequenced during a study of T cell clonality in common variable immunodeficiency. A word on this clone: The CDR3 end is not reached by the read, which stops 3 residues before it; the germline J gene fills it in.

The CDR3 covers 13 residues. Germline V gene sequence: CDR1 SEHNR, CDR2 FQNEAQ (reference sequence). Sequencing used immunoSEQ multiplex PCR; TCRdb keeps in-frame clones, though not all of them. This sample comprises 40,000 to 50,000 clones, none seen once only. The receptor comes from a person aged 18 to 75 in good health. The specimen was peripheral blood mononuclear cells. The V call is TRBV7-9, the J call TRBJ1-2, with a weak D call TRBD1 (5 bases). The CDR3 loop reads CASSHPRASDYTF. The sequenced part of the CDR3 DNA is TGTGCCAGCAGCCACCCCAGGGCGTCTGAC.